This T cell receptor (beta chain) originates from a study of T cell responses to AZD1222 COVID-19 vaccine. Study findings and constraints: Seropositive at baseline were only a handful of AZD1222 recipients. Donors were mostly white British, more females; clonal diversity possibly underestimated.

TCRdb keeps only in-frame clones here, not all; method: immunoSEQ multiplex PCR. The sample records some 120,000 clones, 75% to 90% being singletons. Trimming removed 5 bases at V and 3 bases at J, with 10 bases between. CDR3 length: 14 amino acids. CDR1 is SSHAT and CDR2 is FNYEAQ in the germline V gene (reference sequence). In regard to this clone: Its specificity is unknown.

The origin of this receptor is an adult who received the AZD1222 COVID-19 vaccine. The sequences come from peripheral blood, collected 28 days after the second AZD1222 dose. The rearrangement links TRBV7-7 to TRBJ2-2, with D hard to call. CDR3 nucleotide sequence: TGTGCCAGCAGCCCCAACGTGCACACCGGGGAGCTGTTTTTT. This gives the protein CASSPNVHTGELFF.